This is a list of T cell receptor beta chains from one sample in a study of Ad26.COV2.S vaccination and SARS-CoV-2 variants. Clones were read by immunoSEQ multiplex PCR, and TCRdb kept only the in-frame ones, dropping some. The sample lists some 370,000 clones; roughly 85% were seen once. Sequencing used peripheral blood, obtained in a trial of Ad26.COV2.S vaccine versus placebo. These receptor sequences come from a person between 18 and 65 years old who received the Ad26.COV2.S COVID-19 vaccine or a placebo. CDR3s include the opening cysteine and the closing phenylalanine or tryptophan. A D gene is named only where the DNA matches it firmly. The size field is filled for only some rows; it gives once, few, many or a size class.

-	TRBV13	-	TRBJ1-3	CASSLGGTSGNTIYF	TGTGCCAGCAGCTTAGGCGGGACAAGTGGAAACACCATATATTTT
-	TRBV14	TRBD2	TRBJ2-7	CASSQASGRVYEQYF	TGTGCCAGCAGCCAGGCTAGCGGGAGGGTCTACGAGCAGTACTTC
-	TRBV6-2/TRBV6-3	TRBD2	TRBJ2-2	CASSPLAGGMNTGELFF	TGTGCCAGCAGCCCACTAGCGGGAGGGATGAACACCGGGGAGCTGTTTTTT
-	TRBV10-1	TRBD2	TRBJ2-1	CASSSSGRGSYNEQFF	TGCGCCAGCAGTTCTAGCGGGAGGGGCTCCTACAATGAGCAGTTCTTC
-	TRBV11-3	-	TRBJ1-3	CASRSGRIPGNTIYF	TGTGCCAGCAGATCTGGGAGAATCCCTGGAAACACCATATATTTT
-	TRBV3-1/TRBV3-2	-	TRBJ1-3	CASSQVGGGRNTIYF	TGTGCCAGCAGCCAAGTCGGCGGGGGGCGCAACACCATATATTTT
-	TRBV29-1	TRBD1	TRBJ1-5	CSVSTGTGSQPQHF	TGCAGCGTTTCTACCGGGACAGGGTCTCAGCCCCAGCATTTT
-	TRBV4-1	-	TRBJ2-1	CASSQGRQGLEQFF	TGCGCCAGCAGCCAAGGCCGCCAAGGGTTGGAGCAGTTCTTC
-	TRBV9	-	TRBJ1-1	CASSVRVRTEAFF	TGTGCCAGCAGCGTCAGGGTGCGGACTGAAGCTTTCTTT
-	TRBV7-9	-	TRBJ1-4	CASSPQKDWDEKLFF	TGTGCCAGCAGCCCTCAAAAGGACTGGGACGAAAAACTGTTTTTT
-	TRBV28	TRBD2	TRBJ2-7	CASSFPSRLAGDAYEQYF	TGTGCCAGCAGTTTCCCCTCCCGACTAGCGGGGGACGCCTACGAGCAGTACTTC
-	TRBV12-5	-	TRBJ2-1	CASGLDAGNEQFF	TGTGCTAGTGGTTTGGACGCGGGTAATGAGCAGTTCTTC
few	TRBV2	-	TRBJ2-1	CASSAGLYRGGFDEQFF	TGTGCCAGCAGTGCGGGACTTTACAGGGGTGGCTTCGATGAGCAGTTCTTC
-	TRBV12-3/TRBV12-4	-	TRBJ2-1	CASSSKNEQFF	TGTGCCAGCAGTTCCAAAAATGAGCAGTTCTTC
-	TRBV7-4	TRBD2	TRBJ2-1	CASRRAGGNSYNEQFF	TGTGCCAGCAGGCGTGCGGGGGGCAATTCCTACAATGAGCAGTTCTTC